A single sample gave rise to the 5 T cell receptor beta chains below, sequenced in a study of CXCR3-negative and CXCR3-positive naive CD8 T cells. The study made its TRB cDNA libraries by 5' RACE, adding UMI labels. After re-calling the 5' RACE reads, TCRdb lists one entry per CDR3 protein, DNA absent. The repertoire table contains 90,000 to 100,000 distinct CDR3 sequences. The material sequenced was naive CXCR3- CD8+ T cells from blood. Subset in this sample: CD45RO-CCR7+CD27+CD95- naive CD8+ T cells lacking CXCR3 (TNR3-). Receptors were obtained from a human donor in good health. Some clones in this sample may be carry-over from other donors' samples.

The rearrangement links TRBV29-1 to TRBJ2-1. The CDR3 is 12 amino acids. Germline CDR1 SQVTM, CDR2 ANQGSEA. CDR3 protein: CSVEEPANEQFF.

This sequence joins TRBV7-9 and TRBJ2-5. The CDR3 runs to 14 residues. Per germline, CDR1 SEHNR and CDR2 FQNEAQ (reference sequence). This CDR3 is CASSLRRVAETQYF.

The chain couples TRBV20-1 to TRBJ2-7; TCRdb designates TRBD2, a call that cannot be tested without DNA. The germline gives CDR1 DFQATT, CDR2 SNEGSKA (reference sequence). CDR3 length: 16 residues. The CDR3 is CSARGGLAGDFDEQYF.

This chain links TRBV29-1 with TRBJ2-1; checking the TCRdb D call of TRBD1 is not possible without DNA. The germline CDR1 and CDR2 sequences are SQVTM and ANQGSEA. The CDR3 loop spans 14 amino acids. The CDR3 reads CSALPRLGENEQFF.

CDR3: CASSPPNSYYEQYF. The gene calls are TRBV14 and TRBJ2-7; TCRdb outputs TRBD1, but without DNA this stays unchecked. The CDR3 runs 14 residues. Germline loops: CDR1 SGHDN, CDR2 FVKESK.